This entry lists 5 T cell receptor beta chains sequenced from one sample in a study of OX40 agonist ivuxolimab in advanced cancers. Data came from immunoSEQ multiplex PCR; TCRdb stores just in-frame clones and leaves some out. This table holds about 50,000 clones, over 90% found once. The source material was CD4+ or CD8+ T cells sorted from blood, sampled in a trial of the OX40 agonist ivuxolimab. These receptor sequences come from an adult with an advanced solid tumor such as melanoma, head and neck, liver or kidney cancer.

This clone was detected once. V and J are TRBV11-3 and TRBJ2-1; D not resolved. The CDR3 totals 15 residues. CDR1 is SGHNT and CDR2 is YENEEA in the germline V gene. Trimming shortened V by 3 bases and J by 2 bases, and 11 bases separated the two germline ends. The chain's CDR3 is CASSLQSDTYNEQFF. The CDR3 DNA is TGTGCCAGCAGCTTGCAGAGCGATACCTACAATGAGCAGTTCTTC.

V is TRBV6-1 and J is TRBJ2-6; D ambiguous. CDR1 MNHNS and CDR2 SASEGT come from the germline V gene. There are 17 residues in the CDR3. The germline V and J ends were trimmed by 2 bases and 2 bases, with 13 bases remaining between them. The CDR3 reads CASSEPPYSAGANVLTF. Written as DNA, the CDR3 is TGTGCCAGCAGTGAACCCCCCTACAGCGCTGGGGCCAACGTCCTGACTTTC.

This clone showed up just once. The CDR3 DNA reads as TGTGCCAGCAGTATACTAGCGGGGGCGGACACCGGGGAGCTGTTTTTT. The encoded protein is CASSILAGADTGELFF. The gene calls are TRBV14 and TRBJ2-2; TRBD2 aligns across 11 bases. The CDR3 extends over 16 amino acids. Trimming took 6 bases from V and 3 from J; bases not matched to a gene: 6. Per the germline V gene, CDR1 is SGHDN and CDR2 is FVKESK.

The V and J genes are TRBV7-8 and TRBJ1-5, with D possibly TRBD1 on 5 matching bases. The CDR3 contains 13 residues. V was cut by 5 bases and J by 5 bases, with 10 bases left in between. Per germline, CDR1 SGHVS and CDR2 FQNEAQ. CDR3 bases: TGTGCCAGCAGCCCCGACAGAGATCAGCCCCAGCATTTT. Translating it yields CASSPDRDQPQHF.

The CDR3 region has the DNA TGTGCCAGCAGCGTAGGATTAGCGGGGGGGAGAGTCACAGATACGCAGTATTTT. Protein: CASSVGLAGGRVTDTQYF. The chain recombines TRBV9 with TRBJ2-3, with 11 bases fitting TRBD2. The trim removed 0 bases at V and 2 bases at J, leaving 8 bases unmatched. CDR3 length: 18 amino acids. Germline V gene sequence: CDR1 SGDLS, CDR2 YYNGEE.